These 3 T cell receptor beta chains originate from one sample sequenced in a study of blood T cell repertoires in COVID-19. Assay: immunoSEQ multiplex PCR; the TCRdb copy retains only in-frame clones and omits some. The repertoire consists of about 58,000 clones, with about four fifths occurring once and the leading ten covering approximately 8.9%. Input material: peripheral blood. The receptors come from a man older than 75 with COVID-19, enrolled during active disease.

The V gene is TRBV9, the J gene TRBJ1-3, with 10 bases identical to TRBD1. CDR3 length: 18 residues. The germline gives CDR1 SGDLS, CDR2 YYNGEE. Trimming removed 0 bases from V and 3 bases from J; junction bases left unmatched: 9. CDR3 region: CASSVERGDRGLGNTIYF. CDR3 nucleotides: TGTGCCAGCAGCGTAGAAAGAGGAGACAGGGGGCTTGGAAACACCATATATTTT.

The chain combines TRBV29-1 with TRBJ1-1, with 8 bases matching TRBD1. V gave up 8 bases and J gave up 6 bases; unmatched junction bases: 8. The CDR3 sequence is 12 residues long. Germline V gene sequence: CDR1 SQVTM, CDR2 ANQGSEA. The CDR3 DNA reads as TGCAGCTCAGGGGGCGGGGGATCTGAAGCTTTCTTT. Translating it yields CSSGGGGSEAFF.

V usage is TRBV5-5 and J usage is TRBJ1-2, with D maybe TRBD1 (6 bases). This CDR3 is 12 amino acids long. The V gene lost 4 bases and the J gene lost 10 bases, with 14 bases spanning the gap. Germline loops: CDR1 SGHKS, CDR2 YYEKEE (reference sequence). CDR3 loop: CASSLRDNDYTF. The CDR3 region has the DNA TGTGCCAGCAGCCTCCGGGACAACGACTACACCTTC.